The 13 T cell receptor beta chains listed next were all sequenced from one sample in a study of OX40 agonist ivuxolimab in advanced cancers. Profiling relied on immunoSEQ multiplex PCR, and the TCRdb table lists in-frame clones only, not all of them. The sample shows tens of thousands of clones, roughly 80% of them seen only once. Material: CD4+ or CD8+ T cells sorted from blood, obtained in a trial of the OX40 agonist ivuxolimab. Source of these receptors: an adult with an advanced solid tumor such as melanoma, head and neck, liver or kidney cancer.

This chain joins TRBV4-2 and TRBJ2-7, with D perhaps matching TRBD2 (6 bases). V shed 5 bases and J shed 2 bases, with 16 bases lying between them. CDR1 LGHNA and CDR2 YNFKEQ come from the germline V gene. This CDR3 comprises 15 residues. The CDR3 region has the DNA TGTGCCAGCAGCTTGGGGGACTTAGGCCCCTACGAGCAGTACTTC. Encoded protein: CASSLGDLGPYEQYF.

The V gene is TRBV11-3, the J gene TRBJ2-5; 9 nucleotides align to TRBD1. CDR3 length: 15 residues. Germline loops: CDR1 SGHNT, CDR2 YENEEA. The V and J ends lost 5 bases and 4 bases, in that order; junction bases with no gene match: 8. CDR3 in DNA: TGTGCCAGCAGCGTACAGGGGGCTCGGGGAGAGACCCAGTACTTC. Protein product: CASSVQGARGETQYF. Combining the CDR3 with reference TRBV11-3 and TRBJ2-5 gives the whole variable domain EAGVVQSPRYKIIEKKQPVAFWCNPISGHNTLYWYLQNLGQGPELLIRYENEEAVDDSQLPKDRFSAERLKGVDSTLKIQPAELGDSAVYLCASSVQGARGETQYFGPGTRLLVL.

The chain carries TRBV6-1 and TRBJ1-2; 7 bases match TRBD1. The CDR3 is 12 residues long. Germline CDR1 MNHNS, CDR2 SASEGT. V was clipped by 4 bases and J by 8 bases; unmatched bases: 4. The CDR3 spells CASSGDSYGYTF. The CDR3 nucleotides read TGTGCCAGCAGTGGGGACAGCTACGGCTACACCTTC.

This clone was counted once. The chain carries TRBV29-1 and TRBJ1-5, with D possibly TRBD1 on 5 matching bases. Germline V gene lookup returns CDR1 SQVTM and CDR2 ANQGSEA. The V and J ends lost 5 bases and 4 bases respectively, with 24 bases between them. The CDR3 loop spans 17 amino acids. CDR3 nucleotides: TGCAGCGTTAAGGTAGCGGGGCGTGTTTCTACTAATCAGCCCCAGCATTTT. Translation: CSVKVAGRVSTNQPQHF.

V gene TRBV29-1 combines with J gene TRBJ1-1, with D possibly matching TRBD1 (5 bases). Germline V gene data show CDR1 as SQVTM and CDR2 as ANQGSEA. CDR3 size: 14 residues. The ends were cut back, 6 bases at V and 4 bases at J, with 18 bases in the middle. The CDR3 DNA sequence: TGCAGCGTCCTTGCCCGGGAGAGGGGCACTGAAGCTTTCTTT. This sequence encodes CSVLARERGTEAFF.

The chain is built from TRBV27 and TRBJ2-3, with 11 bases fitting TRBD1. This CDR3 has 16 residues. The V and J ends lost 4 bases and 4 bases, in that order; junction bases with no gene match: 7. The germline V gene has CDR1 MNHEY and CDR2 SMNVEV (reference sequence). In DNA, the CDR3 is TGTGCCAGCAGTTCCCGGACAGGGGGCAAAGCAGATACGCAGTATTTT. Its protein product is CASSSRTGGKADTQYF.

This chain connects TRBV5-1 to TRBJ1-4, with a tentative D call TRBD1 (6 bases). The germline V gene has CDR1 SGHRS and CDR2 YFSETQ. The CDR3 covers 13 residues. Trimming stripped 3 bases from V and 8 bases from J, with 11 bases between. In DNA, the CDR3 is TGCGCCAGCAGCTCACAGGGTTACGAAAAACTGTTTTTT. As protein: CASSSQGYEKLFF.

This sequence joins TRBV18 and TRBJ2-7; D may be TRBD1 (5 bases). V dropped 4 bases and J dropped 0 bases, with 10 bases sitting between them. The CDR3 is made up of 14 amino acids. Per germline, CDR1 KGHSH and CDR2 LQKENI. The CDR3 region is CASSRRQSSYEQYF. The CDR3 bases are TGTGCCAGCTCACGCCGACAGTCCTCCTACGAGCAGTACTTC.

J is TRBJ2-7 and V is TRBV9, with 10 bases that match TRBD2. The germline CDR1 and CDR2 sequences are SGDLS and YYNGEE. The CDR3 is 15 residues long. The V segment lost 7 bases and the J segment 3 bases; nucleotides outside the gene matches: 10. CDR3 sequence (DNA): TGTGCCAGCTCTAGCGGGAGCAGATACGGCTACGAGCAGTACTTC. This translates into CASSSGSRYGYEQYF. The full variable domain, in which reference TRBV9 and TRBJ2-7 provide the parts outside the CDR3, is DSGVTQTPKHLITATGQRVTLRCSPRSGDLSVYWYQQSLDQGLQFLIQYYNGEERAKGNILERFSAQQFPDLHSELNLSSLELGDSALYFCASSSGSRYGYEQYFGPGTRLTVT.

The chain uses TRBV2 and TRBJ2-7, with TRBD2 matching over 7 bases. Trimming cost V 0 bases and J 0 bases; bases outside gene matches: 2. The length of the CDR3 is 15 residues. The germline CDR1 and CDR2 sequences are SNHLY and FYNNEI. This CDR3 is CASSEAAGNSYEQYF. The CDR3 nucleotides are TGTGCCAGCAGTGAAGCAGCGGGAAACTCCTACGAGCAGTACTTC.

V is TRBV6-5 and J is TRBJ2-1; D is unclear. V lost 5 bases and J lost 7, with 12 bases in between. CDR1 is MNHEY and CDR2 is SVGAGI in the germline V gene. CDR3 length: 13 residues. The CDR3 here is CASSAISPNEQFF. CDR3 coding DNA: TGTGCCAGCAGTGCCATCAGCCCTAATGAGCAGTTCTTC.

The chain is built from TRBV27 and TRBJ2-1, with a possible D match to TRBD1 (5 bases). CDR1 and CDR2 (germline): MNHEY, SMNVEV (reference sequence). This CDR3 has 17 amino acids. Trimming stripped 6 bases from V and 0 bases from J, with 18 bases between. The CDR3, as DNA: TGTGCCAGCAGCATTTACCGACAGATAAGCTCCTACAATGAGCAGTTCTTC. As protein: CASSIYRQISSYNEQFF.

The V gene is TRBV19, the J gene TRBJ2-5; D remains ambiguous. The tail of the sequence fits TRBJ2-7 better, so the J call may be wrong. The CDR3 totals 12 residues. Germline CDR1 LNHDA, CDR2 SQIVND (reference sequence). The CDR3 sequence: CASSIVGYEQYF. CDR3 DNA: TGTGCCAGTAGTATAGTCGGTTACGAGCAGTACTTC.